The entry below gives a single T cell receptor (beta chain) sequence along with its context. Only in-frame clones appear in the TCRdb table, and some are missing; sequencing was by immunoSEQ multiplex PCR. The table has some 980,000 clones, about three quarters seen once; the top ten hold around 1.4%. The data were obtained in a study of shared clonotypes between healthy human individuals. The CDR3 covers 11 residues. The V end lost 0 bases, the J end lost 9 bases, and 6 bases lay between the germline ends. The germline CDR1 and CDR2 sequences are DFQATT and SNEGSKA (reference sequence). The material sequenced was memory CD4+ T cells sorted from blood. Subset denoted: CD45RA-negative fraction. The V call is TRBV20-1, the J call TRBJ2-1, with D uncertain. The sequence was collected from a man aged 18 to 29 in good health. CDR3 bases: TGCAGTGCTAGAGAGGCAATTGAGCAGTTCTTC. Translated, it gives CSAREAIEQFF.